This T cell receptor beta chain emerged from a study of CD8 T cells in ankylosing spondylitis. The study, taken as a whole, reports: Clones linked to disease, bearing a CD8+ phenotype, were relatively rare in peripheral blood. Significant enrichment of disease-linked clones was reportedly seen in matched ankylosing spondylitis synovial fluid. Existing reports had already noted some motif variants in reactive arthritis synovial fluid and blood.

A note on this clonotype: Its antigen remains unknown. A clone one base away is much larger, so this may be a read error.

Quantitative molecular-barcoded 5'-RACE generated the TCR beta libraries. TCRdb re-analysed the 5' RACE reads in MiXCR, keeping a single row per CDR3 protein. The table has some 100,000 distinct CDR3 sequences, roughly 8.3% seen once. What was sequenced was blood, either unsorted or a sorted T cell fraction (not recorded which). The clonotype originates from a male donor with ankylosing spondylitis or in good health (not recorded which).

DNA for the CDR3: TGTGCCAGCAGCCAAGAGACGCGGGGGGGCTCCTACAATGAGCAGCTCTTC. Its translation is CASSQETRGGSYNEQLF. The V gene is TRBV4-2, the J gene TRBJ2-1, with TRBD2 matching 9 bases. The CDR3 length is 17 residues. Germline values: CDR1 LGHNA, CDR2 YNFKEQ.